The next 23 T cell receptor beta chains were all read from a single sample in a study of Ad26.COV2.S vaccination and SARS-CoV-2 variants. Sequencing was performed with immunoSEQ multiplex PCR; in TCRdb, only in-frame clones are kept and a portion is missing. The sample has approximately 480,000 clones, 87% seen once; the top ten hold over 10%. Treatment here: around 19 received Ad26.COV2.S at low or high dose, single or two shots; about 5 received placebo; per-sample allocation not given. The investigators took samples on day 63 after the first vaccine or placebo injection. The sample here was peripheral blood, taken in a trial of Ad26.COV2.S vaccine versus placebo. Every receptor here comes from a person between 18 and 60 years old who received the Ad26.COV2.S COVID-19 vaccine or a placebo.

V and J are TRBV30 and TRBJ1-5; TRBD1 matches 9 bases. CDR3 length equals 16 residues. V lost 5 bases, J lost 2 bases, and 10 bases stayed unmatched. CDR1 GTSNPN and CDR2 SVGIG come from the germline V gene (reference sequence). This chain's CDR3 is CAWATDRGGRNQPQHF. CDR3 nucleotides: TGTGCCTGGGCTACAGACAGGGGGGGTCGCAATCAGCCCCAGCATTTT.

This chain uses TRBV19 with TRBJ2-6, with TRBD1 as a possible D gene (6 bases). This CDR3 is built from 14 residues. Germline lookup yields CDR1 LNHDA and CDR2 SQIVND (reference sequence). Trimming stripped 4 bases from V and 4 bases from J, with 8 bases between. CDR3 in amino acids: CASSTGEGANVLTF. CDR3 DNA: TGTGCCAGTAGTACAGGGGAAGGGGCCAACGTCCTGACTTTC.

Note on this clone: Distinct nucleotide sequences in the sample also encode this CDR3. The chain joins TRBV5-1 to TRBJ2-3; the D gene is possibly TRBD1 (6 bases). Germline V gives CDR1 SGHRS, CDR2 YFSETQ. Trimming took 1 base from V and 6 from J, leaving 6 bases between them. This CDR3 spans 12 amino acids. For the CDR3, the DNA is TGCGCCAGCAGCTTGAGGGGGGATACGCAGTATTTT. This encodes CASSLRGDTQYF.

The CDR3: CASSQDPEGNTEAFF. CDR3 DNA: TGTGCCAGCAGCCAAGATCCTGAGGGCAACACTGAAGCTTTCTTT. The chain couples TRBV4-2 to TRBJ1-1; D gene unclear. Trimming cost V 0 bases and J 2 bases, with 10 bases left between them. Germline CDR1 reads LGHNA; CDR2 reads YNFKEQ. This CDR3 is 15 amino acids long.

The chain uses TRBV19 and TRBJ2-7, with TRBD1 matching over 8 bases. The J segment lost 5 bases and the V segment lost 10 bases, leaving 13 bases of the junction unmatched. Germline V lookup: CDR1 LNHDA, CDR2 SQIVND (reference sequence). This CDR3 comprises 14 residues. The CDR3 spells CATQGETGANEQYF. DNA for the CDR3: TGTGCCACCCAAGGCGAGACAGGGGCCAACGAGCAGTACTTC.

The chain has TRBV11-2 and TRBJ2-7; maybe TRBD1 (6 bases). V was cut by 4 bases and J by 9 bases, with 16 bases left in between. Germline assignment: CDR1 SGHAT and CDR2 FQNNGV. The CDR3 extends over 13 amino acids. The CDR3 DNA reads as TGTGCCAGCAGCTCACGGCAGGGGAGTCGGCAGTACTTC. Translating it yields CASSSRQGSRQYF.

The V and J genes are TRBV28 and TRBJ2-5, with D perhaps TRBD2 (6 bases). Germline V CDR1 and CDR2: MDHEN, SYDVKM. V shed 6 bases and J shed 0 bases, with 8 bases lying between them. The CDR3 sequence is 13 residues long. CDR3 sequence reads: CASRRGNQETQYF. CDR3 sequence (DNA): TGTGCCAGCAGGCGGGGTAACCAAGAGACCCAGTACTTC.

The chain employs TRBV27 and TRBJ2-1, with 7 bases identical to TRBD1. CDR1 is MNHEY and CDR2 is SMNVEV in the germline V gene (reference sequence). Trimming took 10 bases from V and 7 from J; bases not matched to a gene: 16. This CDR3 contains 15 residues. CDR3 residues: CATTIGGLGHNEQFF. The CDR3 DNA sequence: TGTGCCACAACAATAGGGGGCCTGGGACATAATGAGCAGTTCTTC.

In DNA, the CDR3 is TGTGCCAGTAGCACGGGGACTAGTGGTTTGGAGACCCAGTACTTC. It translates to CASSTGTSGLETQYF. The chain recombines TRBV19 with TRBJ2-5; 8 bases are shared with TRBD2. Germline-derived CDR1 and CDR2 are LNHDA and SQIVND (reference sequence). This CDR3 spans 15 amino acids. J lost 5 bases, V lost 6 bases, and 11 bases had no gene match.

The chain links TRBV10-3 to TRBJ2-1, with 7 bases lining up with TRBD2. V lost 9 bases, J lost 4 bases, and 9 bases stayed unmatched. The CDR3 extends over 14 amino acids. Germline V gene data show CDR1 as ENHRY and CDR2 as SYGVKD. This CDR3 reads CAIGASGTYNEQFF. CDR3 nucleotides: TGTGCCATTGGGGCTAGCGGTACTTACAATGAGCAGTTCTTC.

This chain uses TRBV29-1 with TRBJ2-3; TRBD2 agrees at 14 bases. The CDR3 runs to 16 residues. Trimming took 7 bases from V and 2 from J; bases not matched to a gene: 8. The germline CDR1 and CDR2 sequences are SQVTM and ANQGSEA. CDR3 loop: CSAAGTSGGLTDTQYF. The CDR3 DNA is TGCAGCGCCGCTGGGACTAGCGGGGGCCTCACAGATACGCAGTATTTT.

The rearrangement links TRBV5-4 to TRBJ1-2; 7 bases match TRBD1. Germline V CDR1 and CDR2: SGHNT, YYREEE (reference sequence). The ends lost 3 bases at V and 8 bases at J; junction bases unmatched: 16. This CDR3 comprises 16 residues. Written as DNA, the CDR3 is TGTGCCAGCAGCTGGGGACAGACGACCCAAAGGGAGGGCTACACCTTC. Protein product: CASSWGQTTQREGYTF.

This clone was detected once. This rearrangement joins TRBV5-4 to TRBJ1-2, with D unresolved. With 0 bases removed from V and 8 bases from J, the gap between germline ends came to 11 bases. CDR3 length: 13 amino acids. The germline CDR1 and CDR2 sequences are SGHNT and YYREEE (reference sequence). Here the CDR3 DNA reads TGTGCCAGCAGCTTGGGGCCGTGGGAAGGCTACACCTTC. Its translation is CASSLGPWEGYTF.

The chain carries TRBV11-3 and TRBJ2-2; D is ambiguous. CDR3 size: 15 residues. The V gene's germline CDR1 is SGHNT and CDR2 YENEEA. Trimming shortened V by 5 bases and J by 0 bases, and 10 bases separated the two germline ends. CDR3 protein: CASSPGRANTGELFF. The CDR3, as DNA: TGTGCCAGCAGCCCCGGACGGGCGAACACCGGGGAGCTGTTTTTT. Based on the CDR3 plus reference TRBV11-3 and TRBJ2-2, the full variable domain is EAGVVQSPRYKIIEKKQPVAFWCNPISGHNTLYWYLQNLGQGPELLIRYENEEAVDDSQLPKDRFSAERLKGVDSTLKIQPAELGDSAVYLCASSPGRANTGELFFGEGSRLTVL.

The CDR3 DNA follows: TGTGCCAGCAGCTTAGATGGGACAGGGGCTACTGAGTACACCTTC. This encodes CASSLDGTGATEYTF. The J gene is TRBJ1-2, the V gene TRBV7-2; 10 nucleotides line up with TRBD1. The CDR3 is 15 residues long. Germline CDR1 and CDR2: SGHTA and FQGNSA. After removal of 1 base from V and 11 bases from J, the junction contained 10 bases not matched to a gene.

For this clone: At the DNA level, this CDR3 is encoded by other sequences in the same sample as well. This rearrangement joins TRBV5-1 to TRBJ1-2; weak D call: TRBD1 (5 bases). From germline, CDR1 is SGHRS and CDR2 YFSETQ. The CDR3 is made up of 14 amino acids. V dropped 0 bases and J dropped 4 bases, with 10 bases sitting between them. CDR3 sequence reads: CASSLEGPGYGYTF. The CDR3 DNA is TGCGCCAGCAGCTTGGAGGGGCCTGGCTATGGCTACACCTTC.

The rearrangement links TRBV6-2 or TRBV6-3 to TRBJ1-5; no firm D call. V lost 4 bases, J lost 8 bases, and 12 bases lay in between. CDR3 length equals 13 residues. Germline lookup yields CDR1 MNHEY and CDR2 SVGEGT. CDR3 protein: CASSSSRREPQHF. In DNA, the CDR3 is TGTGCCAGCAGTTCCTCACGACGGGAGCCCCAGCATTTT.

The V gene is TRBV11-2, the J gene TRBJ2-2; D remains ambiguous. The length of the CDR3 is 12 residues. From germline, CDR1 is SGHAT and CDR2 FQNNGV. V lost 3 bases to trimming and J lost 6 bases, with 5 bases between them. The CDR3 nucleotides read TGTGCCAGCAGCTTTATGGCCGGGGAGCTGTTTTTT. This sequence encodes CASSFMAGELFF.

CDR3 protein: CASSESPDSGNTIYF. DNA for the CDR3: TGCGCCAGCAGTGAGTCGCCGGACTCTGGAAACACCATATATTTT. The chain joins TRBV10-1 to TRBJ1-3; D unclear. CDR1 WNHNN and CDR2 SYGVQD come from the germline V gene (reference sequence). Trimming took off 0 bases at V and 0 bases at J, with 6 bases between the two ends. The CDR3 extends over 15 amino acids.

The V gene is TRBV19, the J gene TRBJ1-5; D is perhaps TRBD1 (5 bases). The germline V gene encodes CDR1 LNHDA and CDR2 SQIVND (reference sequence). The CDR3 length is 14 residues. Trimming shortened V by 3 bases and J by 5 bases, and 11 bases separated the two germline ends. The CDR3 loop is CASSIYTGDQPQHF. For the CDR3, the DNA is TGTGCCAGTAGTATCTACACAGGAGATCAGCCCCAGCATTTT.

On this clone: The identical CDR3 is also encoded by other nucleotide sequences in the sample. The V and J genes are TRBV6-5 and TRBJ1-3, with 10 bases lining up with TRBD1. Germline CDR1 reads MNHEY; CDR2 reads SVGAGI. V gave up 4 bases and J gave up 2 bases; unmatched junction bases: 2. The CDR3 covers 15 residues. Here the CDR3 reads CASSSGTGAGNTIYF. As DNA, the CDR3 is TGTGCCAGCAGTTCCGGGACAGGGGCTGGAAACACCATATATTTT.

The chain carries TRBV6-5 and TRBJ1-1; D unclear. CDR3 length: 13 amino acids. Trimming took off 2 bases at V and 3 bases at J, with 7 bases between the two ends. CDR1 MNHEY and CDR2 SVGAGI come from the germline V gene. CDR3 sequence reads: CASSYRWDTEAFF. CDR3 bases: TGTGCCAGCAGTTACCGGTGGGACACTGAAGCTTTCTTT.

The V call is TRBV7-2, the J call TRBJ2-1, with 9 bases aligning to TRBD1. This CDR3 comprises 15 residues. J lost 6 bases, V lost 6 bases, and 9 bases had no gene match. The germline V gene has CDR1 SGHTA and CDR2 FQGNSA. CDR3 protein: CASSYRQGGLNEQFF. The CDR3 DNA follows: TGTGCCAGCAGTTACCGACAGGGGGGCCTCAATGAGCAGTTCTTC.